This T cell receptor (beta chain) is from a study of T cells in Graves' hyperthyroidism and ophthalmopathy. Turning to the study itself: Upon initial diagnosis and before any treatment, peripheral blood was collected.

V shed 6 bases and J shed 4 bases, with 15 bases lying between them. The CDR3 runs 13 residues. From germline, CDR1 is DFQATT and CDR2 SNEGSKA (reference sequence). Broader study findings: Stable hyperthyroidism was told apart from ophthalmopathy by a model built on 13 V-J features.

At least 3 on the Clinical Activity Score was recorded for ophthalmopathy patients, who also had NOSPECS grade at least 4 and duration under 3 months. In this sample, this clonotype turned up many times. The antigen remains undetermined. TCR beta CDR3 sequences were amplified from RNA transcripts. A set of HTBI primers served as the primers for a first-round RT-PCR of the TCR CDR3. One entry per CDR3 protein results from TCRdb running MiXCR on the multiplex PCR reads. The data hold under 350,000 distinct CDR3 sequences, with approximately 15% observed a single time. The source is a middle-aged woman with Graves' ophthalmopathy. The chain has TRBV20-1 and TRBJ1-1; D is unclear. The sequenced sample consisted of blood. The CDR3 spells CSARQYFSTEAFF. Written as DNA, the CDR3 is TGCAGTGCGCGTCAGTACTTTAGCACTGAAGCTTTCTTT.